This passage covers 8 T cell receptor beta chains from one sample sequenced in a study of early T cells in non-severe SARS-CoV-2 infection. From the 5' RACE reads, TCRdb called clonotypes with MiXCR, one entry per CDR3 protein. This table holds tens of thousands of distinct CDR3 sequences, less than 8% found once. Sequencing used whole blood. Receptors were obtained from an adult who was a healthcare worker with PCR-confirmed SARS-CoV-2 infection or an uninfected control (not recorded which).

This clonotype has at least ten counts. The DNA for the CDR3 is TGCAGTGCTAGAGCTAGGGGACTAGCGGGAGGTAGGGAGCAGTTCTTC. Translated: CSARARGLAGGREQFF. V usage is TRBV20-1 and J usage is TRBJ2-1; 15 bases agree with TRBD2. Trimming cost V 1 base and J 10 bases; bases outside gene matches: 8. The V gene's germline CDR1 is DFQATT and CDR2 SNEGSKA (reference sequence). The CDR3 has 16 amino acids.

Ten or more counts support this clonotype. This chain joins TRBV7-6 and TRBJ2-5; 12 nucleotides align to TRBD1. From germline, CDR1 is SGHVS and CDR2 FNYEAQ. This CDR3 comprises 17 residues. V lost 6 bases, J lost 5 bases, and 13 bases stayed unmatched. The CDR3: CASRDPGQGAVRETQYF. CDR3 DNA: TGTGCCAGCAGGGACCCGGGACAGGGGGCGGTCAGGGAGACCCAGTACTTC. Supplemented by reference TRBV7-6 and TRBJ2-5, the full variable domain reads GAGVSQSPRYKVTKRGQDVALRCDPISGHVSLYWYRQALGQGPEFLTYFNYEAQQDKSGLPNDRFSAERPEGSISTLTIQRTEQRDSAMYRCASRDPGQGAVRETQYFGPGTRLLVL.

The rearrangement joins TRBV6-2 or TRBV6-3 to TRBJ2-7; no definite D call. Germline V gene sequence: CDR1 MNHEY, CDR2 SVGEGT. The V end was cut by 2 bases, the J end by 3 bases, with 20 bases between. The CDR3 extends over 17 amino acids. CDR3 loop: CASSYTPSLEPSYEQYF. The CDR3 DNA follows: TGTGCCAGCAGTTACACCCCTTCCCTCGAGCCGAGCTACGAGCAGTACTTC.

This clonotype has a handful of counts. V gene TRBV6-1 combines with J gene TRBJ2-3, with D possibly being TRBD1 (6 bases). The V gene's germline CDR1 is MNHNS and CDR2 SASEGT. The length of the CDR3 is 15 residues. V gave up 5 bases and J gave up 0 bases, with 12 bases separating them. The CDR3 loop is CASSTGTASTDTQYF. The CDR3 region has the DNA TGTGCCAGCAGTACAGGGACGGCTAGCACAGATACGCAGTATTTT.

This clonotype was seen many times. This chain uses TRBV7-8 with TRBJ2-3; 7 bases match TRBD1. The germline V gene encodes CDR1 SGHVS and CDR2 FQNEAQ. CDR3 size: 16 residues. V lost 3 bases, J lost 3 bases, and 9 bases stayed unmatched. CDR3 nucleotide sequence: TGTGCCAGCAGCTTGACGAACAGGGGAGTGACAGATACGCAGTATTTT. It yields the protein CASSLTNRGVTDTQYF.

This clonotype was observed at least ten times. V and J are TRBV30 and TRBJ2-6; D gene ambiguous. V was clipped by 0 bases and J by 2 bases, with 8 bases between them. The germline V gene encodes CDR1 GTSNPN and CDR2 SVGIG (reference sequence). The CDR3 sequence is 15 residues long. CDR3 loop: CAWSVQEAGANVLTF. The CDR3 coding sequence is TGTGCCTGGAGTGTACAAGAGGCTGGGGCCAACGTCCTGACTTTC.

This clonotype has at least ten counts. The chain carries TRBV2 and TRBJ2-1; unclear D gene. The CDR3 runs 12 residues. Germline loops: CDR1 SNHLY, CDR2 FYNNEI. Trimming stripped 6 bases from V and 7 bases from J, with 10 bases between. The CDR3 DNA reads as TGTGCCAGCAGGCGCACCGGGAATGAGCAGTTCTTC. It translates to CASRRTGNEQFF.

The chain recombines TRBV28 with TRBJ1-6; TRBD1 matches at 8 bases. Germline V CDR1 and CDR2: MDHEN, SYDVKM. This CDR3 has 16 amino acids. J gave up 4 bases and V 5 bases, and 7 bases lay outside the gene matches. The CDR3 DNA reads TGTGCCAGCAGTCCCAATAACAGGGGGTATAATTCACCCCTCCACTTT. Translated, it gives CASSPNNRGYNSPLHF.